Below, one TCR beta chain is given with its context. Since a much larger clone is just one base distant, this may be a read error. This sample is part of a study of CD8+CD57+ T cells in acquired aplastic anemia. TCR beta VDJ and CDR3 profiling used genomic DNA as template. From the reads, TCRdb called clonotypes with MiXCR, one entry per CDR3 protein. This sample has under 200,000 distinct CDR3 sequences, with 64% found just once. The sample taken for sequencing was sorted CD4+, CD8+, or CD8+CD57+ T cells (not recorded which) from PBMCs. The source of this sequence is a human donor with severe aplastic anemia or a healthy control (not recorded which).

CDR3 nucleotides: TGCGCCAGCAGCCAAGATCCCCCCGGGAGCGTCAGGGACTACGATCAGTACTTC. Translation: CASSQDPPGSVRDYDQYF. The chain joins TRBV4-3 to TRBJ2-7, with 7 bases matching TRBD2. The CDR3 has 18 amino acids. Germline V gene sequence: CDR1 LGHNA, CDR2 YSLEER.